Following are 13 T cell receptor beta chains from one sample sequenced in a study of CD8 T cells in ankylosing spondylitis. In TCRdb, the 5' RACE reads were re-called with MiXCR into one record per CDR3 protein. The sample contains 150,000 to 200,000 distinct CDR3 sequences, roughly 13% of which appear only once. Specimen: blood, either unsorted or a sorted T cell fraction (not recorded which). The receptors here all came from a female donor with ankylosing spondylitis or in good health (not recorded which).

This clonotype came up many times. This chain connects TRBV27 to TRBJ1-6; TRBD1 matches at 8 bases. This CDR3 comprises 14 residues. J was trimmed by 7 bases and V by 5 bases; bases with no gene match: 4. Per the germline V gene, CDR1 is MNHEY and CDR2 is SMNVEV (reference sequence). The CDR3 DNA reads TGTGCCAGCAGTCGGGACAGGATAAATTCACCCCTCCACTTT. Its protein product is CASSRDRINSPLHF.

This clonotype was counted many times. The rearrangement joins TRBV7-2 to TRBJ2-1, with TRBD2 matching over 9 bases. The CDR3 runs to 15 residues. Germline CDR1 SGHTA, CDR2 FQGNSA. Losses at the gene ends were 5 bases for V and 5 bases for J; bases not matched to a gene: 7. CDR3 in amino acids: CASSPPGLANNEQFF. CDR3 nucleotides: TGTGCCAGCAGCCCCCCCGGACTAGCGAACAATGAGCAGTTCTTC.

The chain combines TRBV3-1 with TRBJ1-2; D is possibly TRBD1 (5 bases). Germline CDR1 and CDR2: LGHDT and YNNKEL (reference sequence). The CDR3 runs to 13 residues. V lost 7 bases and J 5 bases, leaving 14 bases between the germline ends. This chain's CDR3 is CASTNKGRYGYTF. The CDR3 coding sequence is TGTGCCAGCACCAACAAGGGGAGGTATGGCTACACCTTC.

This clonotype occurred a few times. The chain is built from TRBV4-3 and TRBJ1-2; D perhaps matches TRBD1 (6 bases). V lost 0 bases and J lost 8, with 10 bases in between. Germline assignment: CDR1 LGHNA and CDR2 YSLEER. The CDR3 loop spans 13 amino acids. CDR3 nucleotides: TGCGCCAGCAGCCAAGATCCAAGGGGGGGCTACACCTTC. This translates into CASSQDPRGGYTF.

This clonotype was detected only a few times. The rearrangement uses TRBV3-1 and TRBJ2-1, with 8 bases that match TRBD1. The trim removed 4 bases at V and 4 bases at J, leaving 9 bases unmatched. Germline V gene lookup returns CDR1 LGHDT and CDR2 YNNKEL (reference sequence). This CDR3 has 16 amino acids. CDR3 nucleotides: TGTGCCAGCAGCCTTAAGGGGCAGGGGGCGTACAATGAGCAGTTCTTC. Translating it yields CASSLKGQGAYNEQFF.

There are many counts of this clonotype. This chain links TRBV7-9 with TRBJ2-3, with D unclear. The CDR3 is 12 residues long. The V gene lost 2 bases and the J gene lost 6 bases, with 6 bases spanning the gap. CDR1 and CDR2 (germline): SEHNR, FQNEAQ (reference sequence). The CDR3 here is CASSLRSDTQYF. In DNA, the CDR3 is TGTGCCAGCAGCTTAAGGTCGGATACGCAGTATTTT. Full variable domain (outside the CDR3, taken from reference TRBV7-9 and TRBJ2-3): DTGVSQNPRHKITKRGQNVTFRCDPISEHNRLYWYRQTLGQGPEFLTYFQNEAQLEKSRLLSDRFSAERPKGSFSTLEIQRTEQGDSAMYLCASSLRSDTQYFGPGTRLTVL.

The chain employs TRBV12-3 or TRBV12-4 and TRBJ2-7; 7 bases agree with TRBD1. V lost 6 bases and J lost 6; bases outside the gene matches: 11. This CDR3 is built from 14 residues. The CDR3 loop is CASSSTGAPGEQYF. DNA of the CDR3: TGTGCCAGCAGCAGCACAGGGGCCCCCGGCGAGCAGTACTTC.

At least ten counts were recorded for this clonotype. The rearrangement links TRBV29-1 to TRBJ1-1; a possible D gene is TRBD1 (5 bases). V lost 6 bases and J lost 3, with 17 bases in between. CDR3 length: 14 amino acids. Per germline, CDR1 SQVTM and CDR2 ANQGSEA. This CDR3 is CSVLGVSEDTEAFF. Written as DNA, the CDR3 is TGCAGCGTCCTGGGGGTCTCTGAGGACACTGAAGCTTTCTTT.

This clonotype was counted ten times or more. The chain recombines TRBV6-5 with TRBJ1-5; D is unresolved. Germline assignment: CDR1 MNHEY and CDR2 SVGAGI. This CDR3 has 13 amino acids. V dropped 2 bases and J dropped 4 bases, with 6 bases sitting between them. CDR3 nucleotides: TGTGCCAGCAGTTACAACCAGAATCAGCCCCAGCATTTT. Translated: CASSYNQNQPQHF.

At least ten counts were recorded for this clonotype. The rearrangement joins TRBV18 to TRBJ2-7, with 7 bases matching TRBD2. Germline CDR1 KGHSH, CDR2 LQKENI. V was pared by 3 bases and J by 2 bases, with 7 bases of the junction left unmatched. This CDR3 comprises 15 residues. The CDR3 reads CASSPPAGAAYEQYF. CDR3 nucleotide sequence: TGTGCCAGCTCACCCCCCGCGGGAGCGGCCTACGAGCAGTACTTC.

At least ten counts were recorded for this clonotype. The V and J genes are TRBV12-3 or TRBV12-4 and TRBJ1-3; no definite D call. The germline V and J ends were trimmed by 1 base and 3 bases, with 19 bases remaining between them. The CDR3 has 18 amino acids. CDR3 sequence: CASSLGVRRLGVGNTIYF. The CDR3 DNA sequence: TGTGCCAGCAGTTTAGGTGTTAGACGCTTGGGCGTTGGAAACACCATATATTTT.

This clonotype showed up many times. The chain links TRBV5-6 to TRBJ1-4; unclear D gene. Germline V gives CDR1 SGHDT, CDR2 YYEEEE. Trimming pared 0 bases from V and 0 bases from J, leaving 3 bases between. The CDR3 consists of 14 residues. In nucleotides, the CDR3 is TGTGCCAGCAGCTTGGGTCCAACTAATGAAAAACTGTTTTTT. Its translation: CASSLGPTNEKLFF.

The sample holds many counts of this clonotype. This sequence joins TRBV12-3 or TRBV12-4 and TRBJ2-7; D not certain. V gave up 3 bases and J gave up 2 bases, with 2 bases separating them. The CDR3 is 11 amino acids. CDR3 bases: TGTGCCAGCAGTTTCGCCTACGAGCAGTACTTC. Translating gives CASSFAYEQYF.